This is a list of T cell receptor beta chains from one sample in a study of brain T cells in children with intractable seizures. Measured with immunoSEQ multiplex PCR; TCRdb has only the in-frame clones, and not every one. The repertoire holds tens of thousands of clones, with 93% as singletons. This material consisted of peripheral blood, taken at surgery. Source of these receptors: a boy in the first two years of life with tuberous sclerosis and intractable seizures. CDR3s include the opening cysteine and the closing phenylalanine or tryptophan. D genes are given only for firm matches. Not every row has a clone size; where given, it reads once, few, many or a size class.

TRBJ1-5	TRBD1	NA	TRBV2	TGTGCCAGCAGCCCCGGGACAGGGCCCGGATCCCAGCATTTT	CASSPGTGPGSQHF
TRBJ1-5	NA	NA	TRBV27	TGTGCCAGCAGTTTGGGGGTGAGCAATCAGCCCCAGCATTTT	CASSLGVSNQPQHF
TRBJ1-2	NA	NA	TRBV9	TGTGCCAGCAGCGTAGGACCCGGCGAGTATGGCTACACCTTC	CASSVGPGEYGYTF
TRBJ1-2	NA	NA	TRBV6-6	TGTGCCAGCAGTCCATTAGGGCTACCTAACTATGGCTACACCTTC	CASSPLGLPNYGYTF
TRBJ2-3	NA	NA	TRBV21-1	TGTGCCAGCAGCAAAACCCCGACAGGGAGGCGCACAGATACGCAGTATTTT	CASSKTPTGRRTDTQYF
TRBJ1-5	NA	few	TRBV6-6	TGTGCCAGCAGCAAAAACTACAGGGAGGAACAGCCCCAGCATTTT	CASSKNYREEQPQHF
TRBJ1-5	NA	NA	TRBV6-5	TGTGCCAGTCAGGGGTATAGCAATCAGCCCCAGCATTTT	CASQGYSNQPQHF
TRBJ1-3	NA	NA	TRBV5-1	TGCGCCAGCAGCTTGGAAGAGTGGGACACCATATATTTT	CASSLEEWDTIYF
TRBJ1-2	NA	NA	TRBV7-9	TGTGCCAGCAGCTTAGCGGCCGGGAATGGCTACACCTTC	CASSLAAGNGYTF
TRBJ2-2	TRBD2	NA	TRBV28	TGTGCCAGCACCGAGGGACTAGCGGTCGGGGAGCTGTTTTTT	CASTEGLAVGELFF
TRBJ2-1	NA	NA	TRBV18	TGTGCCAGCTCACCATATCAGGGGAAGTACAATGAGCAGTTCTTC	CASSPYQGKYNEQFF